A selection of T cell receptor beta chains follows, all from one sample in a study of blood T cell repertoires in COVID-19. TCRdb's copy holds only in-frame clones and misses some; the assay was immunoSEQ multiplex PCR. The repertoire consists of 250,000 to 350,000 clones, with around 90% occurring once and the leading ten covering around 2%. Sequencing was carried out using PBMCs or T cells enriched from blood (not recorded which). Receptor source: a woman aged 55-69 years in a cohort exposed to, infected with or recovered from COVID-19 (not recorded which). CDR3s include the opening cysteine and the closing phenylalanine or tryptophan. A D gene is named only where the DNA matches it firmly. Clone sizes are given selectively: once, few, many, or a class where the clone is expanded.

TRBV19	TRBJ2-1	TRBD2	NA	CASSIGDGLAGNEQFF	TGTGCCAGTAGTATCGGTGATGGACTAGCGGGCAATGAGCAGTTCTTC
TRBV4-2	TRBJ1-6	NA	once	CASSQDNQVAGNSPLHF	TGTGCCAGCAGCCAAGATAACCAAGTGGCAGGGAATTCACCCCTCCACTTT
TRBV5-1	TRBJ1-2	TRBD1	once	CVSSFSGTDGYTF	TGCGTCAGCAGCTTTTCCGGGACAGACGGCTACACCTTC
TRBV19	TRBJ1-5	TRBD1	NA	CASSISRGTGKGQPQHF	TGTGCCAGTAGTATATCCCGAGGGACAGGTAAGGGTCAGCCCCAGCATTTT
TRBV15	TRBJ1-1	TRBD1	NA	CATSRDRQGAEAFF	TGTGCCACCAGCAGAGATCGACAGGGTGCTGAAGCTTTCTTT
TRBV10-1	TRBJ2-3	TRBD1	NA	CASRRGTGSTDTQYF	TGCGCCAGCAGAAGAGGGACAGGGAGCACAGATACGCAGTATTTT
TRBV5-4	TRBJ1-6	NA	NA	CASSLGGRRDNSPLHF	TGTGCCAGCAGCTTGGGGGGGCGGAGAGATAATTCACCCCTCCACTTT
TRBV5-6	TRBJ2-7	TRBD2	NA	CASSLFTGTSGRDEQYF	TGTGCCAGCAGCTTGTTTACCGGGACTAGCGGGAGGGACGAGCAGTACTTC
TRBV5-5	TRBJ1-1	NA	NA	CASSSGNREKKAFF	TGTGCCAGCAGCTCGGGGAACAGGGAAAAGAAGGCTTTCTTT
TRBV4-1	TRBJ2-7	TRBD2	NA	CASSQGTSGTREQYF	TGCGCCAGCAGCCAAGGGACTAGCGGGACGCGGGAGCAGTACTTC
TRBV30	TRBJ1-1	NA	NA	CAWDNKNTEAFF	TGTGCTTGGGACAATAAGAACACTGAAGCTTTCTTT
TRBV19	TRBJ2-5	TRBD1	few	CASRRTGGAEETQYF	TGTGCCAGTAGGCGTACAGGGGGCGCGGAAGAGACCCAGTACTTC
TRBV19	TRBJ2-5	TRBD1	NA	CASRGTGGRETQYF	TGTGCCAGTAGGGGGACAGGGGGCAGAGAGACCCAGTACTTC
TRBV5-4	TRBJ2-1	TRBD2	NA	CASSLGERGDYNEQFF	TGTGCCAGCAGCTTGGGGGAGCGGGGGGATTACAATGAGCAGTTCTTC
TRBV21-1	TRBJ2-7	NA	NA	CASSRTDRDSYEQYF	TGTGCCAGCTCCAGAACGGACAGGGACTCCTACGAGCAGTACTTC
TRBV28	TRBJ1-1	NA	NA	CASSLTGVDEAFF	TGTGCCAGCAGTTTGACAGGAGTAGATGAAGCTTTCTTT
TRBV28	TRBJ2-5	NA	NA	CASREHETQYF	TGTGCCAGCAGAGAGCACGAGACCCAGTACTTC
TRBV27	TRBJ1-1	NA	NA	CASSILLDTEAFF	TGTGCCAGCAGTATCCTACTTGACACTGAAGCTTTCTTT
TRBV3-1/TRBV3-2	TRBJ2-5	NA	once	CASSQVRTVGTQYF	TGTGCCAGCAGCCAAGTGCGGACAGTGGGGACCCAGTACTTC
TRBV7-9	TRBJ2-3	NA	once	CASSPLQGGADTQYF	TGTGCCAGCAGCCCCCTCCAGGGGGGAGCAGATACGCAGTATTTT
TRBV7-9	TRBJ1-1	TRBD1	NA	CASSLVVKQGINTEAFF	TGTGCCAGCAGCTTAGTAGTAAAACAGGGGATTAACACTGAAGCTTTCTTT
TRBV7-8	TRBJ1-1	TRBD1	NA	CASTRGTGNTEAFF	TGTGCCAGCACCCGAGGGACAGGGAACACTGAAGCTTTCTTT
TRBV7-6	TRBJ1-6	TRBD1	NA	CASSSDRDNSPLHF	TGTGCCAGCAGCTCCGACAGGGATAATTCACCCCTCCACTTT
TRBV19	TRBJ2-1	NA	NA	CASSLHGGSSYNEQFF	TGTGCCAGTAGTTTGCACGGAGGGAGCTCCTACAATGAGCAGTTCTTC
TRBV3-1/TRBV3-2	TRBJ1-3	NA	NA	CASSLNWRASGNTIYF	TGTGCCAGCAGCCTAAACTGGCGGGCCTCTGGAAACACCATATATTTT
TRBV27	TRBJ2-2	TRBD2	NA	CASSSRGGWRGGELFF	TGTGCCAGCAGTTCCCGGGGGGGGTGGCGAGGTGGGGAGCTGTTTTTT
TRBV24-1	TRBJ2-2	TRBD2	NA	CATSVRGRDTGELFF	TGTGCCACCAGTGTGAGAGGGAGGGACACCGGGGAGCTGTTTTTT
TRBV7-2	TRBJ2-3	TRBD2	NA	CASSNAPGLGITF	TGTGCCAGCAGCAACGCACCGGGACTAGGAATTACTTTT
TRBV19	TRBJ2-7	NA	NA	CASSAPGSSYEQYF	TGTGCCAGTAGTGCCCCCGGTAGCTCCTACGAGCAGTACTTC